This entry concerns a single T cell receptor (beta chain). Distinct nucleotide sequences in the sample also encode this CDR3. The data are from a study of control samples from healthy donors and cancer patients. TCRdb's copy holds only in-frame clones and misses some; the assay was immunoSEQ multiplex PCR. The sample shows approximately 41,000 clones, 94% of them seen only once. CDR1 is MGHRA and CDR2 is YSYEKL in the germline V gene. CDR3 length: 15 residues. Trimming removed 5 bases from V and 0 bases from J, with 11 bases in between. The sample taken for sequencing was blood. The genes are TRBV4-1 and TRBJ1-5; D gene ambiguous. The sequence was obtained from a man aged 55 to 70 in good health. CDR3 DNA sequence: TGCGCCAGCAGCTCCAGACATGTTAGCAATCAGCCCCAGCATTTT. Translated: CASSSRHVSNQPQHF.